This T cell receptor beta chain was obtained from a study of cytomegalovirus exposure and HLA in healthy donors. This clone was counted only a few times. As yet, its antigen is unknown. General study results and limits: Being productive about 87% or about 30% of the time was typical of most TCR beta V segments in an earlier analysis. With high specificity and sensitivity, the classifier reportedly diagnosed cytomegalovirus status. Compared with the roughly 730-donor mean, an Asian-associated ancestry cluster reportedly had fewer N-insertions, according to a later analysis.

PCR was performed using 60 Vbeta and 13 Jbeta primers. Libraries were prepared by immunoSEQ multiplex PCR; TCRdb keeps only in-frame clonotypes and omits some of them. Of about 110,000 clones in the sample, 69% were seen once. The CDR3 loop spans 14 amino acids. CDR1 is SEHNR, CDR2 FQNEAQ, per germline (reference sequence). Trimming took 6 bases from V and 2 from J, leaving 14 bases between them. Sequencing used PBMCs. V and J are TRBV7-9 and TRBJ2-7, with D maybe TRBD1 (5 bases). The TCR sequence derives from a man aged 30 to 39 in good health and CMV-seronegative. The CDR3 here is CASRPTGGTYEQYF. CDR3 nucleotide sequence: TGTGCCAGCAGGCCTACAGGTGGAACCTACGAGCAGTACTTC.